This TCR beta chain came from a study of T cells in Graves' hyperthyroidism and ophthalmopathy. Study-wide results and caveats: Blood samples included most of the expanded thyroid clonotypes exceeding 0.001.

In its sample, this clonotype was seen many times. Antigen specificity is unknown. TCR beta CDR3 sequences were amplified from RNA transcripts. HTBI primers were employed in a first-round RT-PCR of the TCR CDR3. TCRdb re-derived calls from the multiplex PCR reads in MiXCR, one entry per CDR3 protein. The sample records about 510,000 distinct CDR3 sequences, roughly 45% being singletons. What was sequenced was peripheral blood or thyroid tissue (not recorded which). This clonotype originated in an adult woman with Graves' disease, either hyperthyroidism or ophthalmopathy (not recorded which).

This CDR3 reads CASSLAPAYEQYF. The DNA of the CDR3 is TGCGCCAGCAGCTTGGCCCCGGCTTACGAGCAGTACTTC. The chain carries TRBV5-1 and TRBJ2-7; D is uncertain. The CDR3 is made up of 13 amino acids. Trimming shortened V by 0 bases and J by 4 bases, and 8 bases separated the two germline ends. Looked up from germline, CDR1 is SGHRS and CDR2 is YFSETQ. The whole variable domain, remainder taken from reference TRBV5-1 and TRBJ2-7, is KAGVTQTPRYLIKTRGQQVTLSCSPISGHRSVSWYQQTPGQGLQFLFEYFSETQRNKGNFPGRFSGRQFSNSRSEMNVSTLELGDSALYLCASSLAPAYEQYFGPGTRLTVT.